These 28 T cell receptor beta chains share one sample of origin, sequenced in a study of identical twins. TCRdb analysed the 5' RACE reads with MiXCR anew, one entry per CDR3 protein. Of under 300,000 distinct CDR3 sequences in the sample, 12% were seen once. Another study also made use of these data, one on yellow fever vaccine responses in identical twins.

The specimen was memory (CD45RO+) T cells sorted from blood. The receptors here all came from a woman aged 18-35 years in good health.

This clonotype appeared a few times. The rearrangement joins TRBV4-2 to TRBJ1-3, with a tentative D call TRBD1 (5 bases). Germline assignment: CDR1 LGHNA and CDR2 YNFKEQ. The CDR3 has 15 amino acids. V lost 4 bases to trimming and J lost 0 bases, with 10 bases between them. The CDR3 sequence: CASSLEGRSGNTIYF. CDR3 bases: TGTGCCAGCAGCCTAGAGGGGCGCTCTGGAAACACCATATATTTT.

This clonotype has only a few counts. The genes are TRBV3-1 and TRBJ2-1; D not resolved. This CDR3 comprises 18 residues. CDR1 and CDR2 from the germline V gene are LGHDT and YNNKEL (reference sequence). The ends were cut back, 0 bases at V and 0 bases at J, with 15 bases in the middle. The CDR3 coding sequence is TGTGCCAGCAGCCAAGATCTTCCAGGTTCAAGCTCCTACAATGAGCAGTTCTTC. Translated: CASSQDLPGSSSYNEQFF.

In its sample, this clonotype was seen a few times. Relative to the germline gene, one junction end is altered; a read error may explain this. This chain's CDR3 is CASSPPGQGGSNF. For the CDR3, the DNA is TGTGCCAGCTCACCACCGGGCCAGGGTGGGTCCAATTTC. The V call is TRBV18, the J call TRBJ2-1, with D possibly being TRBD1 (5 bases). This CDR3 comprises 13 residues. CDR1 and CDR2 from the germline V gene are KGHSH and LQKENI.

The genes are TRBV2 and TRBJ1-4; 8 bases fit TRBD1. This CDR3 region has 13 residues. CDR1 and CDR2 (germline): SNHLY, FYNNEI. The J segment lost 2 bases and the V segment lost 10 bases, leaving 3 bases of the junction unmatched. CDR3 region: CATRQGTNEKLFF. In DNA form, the CDR3 reads TGTGCCACCCGACAGGGGACTAATGAAAAACTGTTTTTT.

This clonotype was counted ten times or more. The junction and the germline gene differ at one end; a read error may be behind it. The chain couples TRBV7-7 to TRBJ2-2; D remains unclear. The CDR3 consists of 16 residues. CDR1 and CDR2 from the germline V gene are SSHAT and FNYEAQ (reference sequence). Here the CDR3 DNA reads TGTGCTAGCAGCTTAGGATCTAGGGCGAACACCGGGGAGCTGTTTTTT. The encoded protein is CASSLGSRANTGELFF.

The chain joins TRBV5-1 to TRBJ2-1; 16 bases are shared with TRBD2. Germline assignment: CDR1 SGHRS and CDR2 YFSETQ. V lost 5 bases, J lost 10 bases, and 6 bases stayed unmatched. This CDR3 contains 15 residues. Here the CDR3 reads CASRGTSGGAEEQFF. The CDR3 DNA is TGCGCCAGCAGAGGGACTAGCGGGGGGGCGGAGGAGCAGTTCTTC.

This clonotype was picked up a small number of times. The V and J genes are TRBV28 and TRBJ2-7, with TRBD1 identical over 7 bases. V shed 6 bases and J 5 bases; nucleotides not matched to a gene: 16. CDR1 and CDR2 from the germline V gene are MDHEN and SYDVKM. The CDR3 runs 16 residues. The CDR3 DNA reads TGTGCCAGCAGCCGTCCATCTACAGGGGCCCTTAACGAGCAGTACTTC. Translating gives CASSRPSTGALNEQYF.

The chain is built from TRBV15 and TRBJ2-3; 12 positions match TRBD2. CDR1 LNHNV and CDR2 YYDKDF come from the germline V gene (reference sequence). With V trimmed by 0 bases and J by 6 bases, 4 bases remained unmatched. The CDR3 has 16 amino acids. CDR3 sequence reads: CATSRDLTSGGDTQYF. CDR3 DNA: TGTGCCACCAGCAGAGATTTGACTAGCGGGGGTGATACGCAGTATTTT.

This clonotype was seen repeatedly, ten times or more. The J gene is TRBJ1-1, the V gene TRBV5-1; D is unresolved. V was trimmed by 3 bases and J by 4 bases, leaving 13 bases between them. There are 14 residues in the CDR3. The V gene's germline CDR1 is SGHRS and CDR2 YFSETQ. The CDR3 loop reads CASSSKDTSTEAFF. CDR3 sequence (DNA): TGCGCCAGCAGCTCCAAAGACACGAGCACTGAAGCTTTCTTT.

The V call is TRBV6-6, the J call TRBJ2-3; D is unresolved. The V end was cut by 10 bases, the J end by 0 bases, with 5 bases between. The CDR3 consists of 11 residues. Looked up from germline, CDR1 is MNHNY and CDR2 is SVGAGI (reference sequence). The chain's CDR3 is CAISSTDTQYF. As DNA, the CDR3 is TGTGCCATCTCTAGCACAGATACGCAGTATTTT.

This clonotype appeared many times. The rearrangement joins TRBV4-3 to TRBJ2-3, with a possible D match to TRBD2 (5 bases). Germline V gives CDR1 LGHNA, CDR2 YSLEER. V was clipped by 0 bases and J by 6 bases, with 19 bases between them. There are 17 residues in the CDR3. CDR3: CASSQDRGSAGLDTQYF. The CDR3 nucleotides are TGCGCCAGCAGCCAAGATAGAGGTAGCGCAGGACTCGATACGCAGTATTTT.

The rearrangement uses TRBV5-6 and TRBJ2-7; D perhaps matches TRBD1 (6 bases). The V and J ends lost 1 base and 7 bases respectively, with 15 bases between them. The CDR3 spans 14 residues. Looked up from germline, CDR1 is SGHDT and CDR2 is YYEEEE. The CDR3 here is CASSLRRDNSEQYF. DNA of the CDR3: TGTGCCAGCAGCTTGCGCCGGGACAACTCTGAGCAGTACTTC.

This clonotype was observed many times. The chain is built from TRBV12-3 or TRBV12-4 and TRBJ1-1; D not certain. The V end lost 5 bases, the J end lost 8 bases, and 15 bases lay between the germline ends. The CDR3 has 13 amino acids. The CDR3 here is CASSNSGRGEAFF. The CDR3 bases are TGTGCCAGCAGTAACTCAGGACGGGGAGAAGCTTTCTTT.

The V call is TRBV7-8, the J call TRBJ2-5; D is possibly TRBD2 (5 bases). The germline V and J ends were trimmed by 6 bases and 3 bases, with 14 bases remaining between them. Germline V lookup: CDR1 SGHVS, CDR2 FQNEAQ. There are 14 residues in the CDR3. CDR3 in amino acids: CASSPRLGEETQYF. The CDR3, as DNA: TGTGCCAGCAGTCCGAGGTTGGGAGAAGAGACCCAGTACTTC. Complete variable domain (other parts from reference TRBV7-8 and TRBJ2-5): GAGVSQSPRYKVAKRGQDVALRCDPISGHVSLFWYQQALGQGPEFLTYFQNEAQLDKSGLPSDRFFAERPEGSVSTLKIQRTQQEDSAVYLCASSPRLGEETQYFGPGTRLLVL.

This clonotype was picked up many times. The genes are TRBV20-1 and TRBJ2-1; 16 bases are shared with TRBD2. Looked up from germline, CDR1 is DFQATT and CDR2 is SNEGSKA (reference sequence). The CDR3 extends over 17 amino acids. V dropped 4 bases and J dropped 0; count of bases not matched to a gene: 3. The CDR3 bases are TGCAGTGCTACGGGACTAGCGGGGGGGAGCTCCTACAATGAGCAGTTCTTC. Translated, it gives CSATGLAGGSSYNEQFF.

This clonotype has at least ten counts. The genes are TRBV20-1 and TRBJ1-1, with no clear D. Germline V gene sequence: CDR1 DFQATT, CDR2 SNEGSKA (reference sequence). CDR3 length: 14 amino acids. V was cut by 0 bases and J by 1 base, with 9 bases left in between. For the CDR3, the DNA is TGCAGTGCTAGAGATATCCAGGCGAACACTGAAGCTTTCTTT. It yields the protein CSARDIQANTEAFF.

This clonotype has a count of ten or more. The V call is TRBV6-2 or TRBV6-3, the J call TRBJ2-3, with TRBD2 matching 9 bases. The CDR3 has 15 amino acids. V was pared by 4 bases and J by 0 bases, with 2 bases of the junction left unmatched. Germline V gene sequence: CDR1 MNHEY, CDR2 SVGEGT. The CDR3 loop is CASSSGTSSTDTQYF. The CDR3 region has the DNA TGTGCCAGCAGTTCAGGGACTAGCAGCACAGATACGCAGTATTTT.

This clonotype was seen more than once but under ten times. The chain employs TRBV5-1 and TRBJ2-1, with TRBD1 as a possible D gene (5 bases). V was trimmed by 3 bases and J by 5 bases, leaving 18 bases between them. Germline loops: CDR1 SGHRS, CDR2 YFSETQ. This CDR3 spans 16 amino acids. In DNA form, the CDR3 reads TGCGCCAGCAGCTCACCGACAGATTGGTTAGACAATGAGCAGTTCTTC. Translation: CASSSPTDWLDNEQFF.

J is TRBJ2-7 and V is TRBV2; weak D call: TRBD2 (6 bases). The germline V gene has CDR1 SNHLY and CDR2 FYNNEI. Trimming took off 0 bases at V and 6 bases at J, with 15 bases between the two ends. The CDR3 totals 15 residues. The CDR3 loop is CASSEALGLTREQYF. The CDR3 DNA reads TGTGCCAGCAGTGAAGCGCTCGGACTAACGCGCGAGCAGTACTTC.

The V and J genes are TRBV5-1 and TRBJ2-7; TRBD1 aligns across 9 bases. The CDR3 consists of 15 residues. The germline gives CDR1 SGHRS, CDR2 YFSETQ. Unmatched junction bases numbered 5, after V lost 2 bases and J lost 2 bases. CDR3 in amino acids: CASSFWTGATYEQYF. CDR3 DNA: TGCGCCAGCAGCTTTTGGACAGGGGCTACCTACGAGCAGTACTTC.

The V and J genes are TRBV12-3 or TRBV12-4 and TRBJ2-3, with TRBD1 matching 11 bases. V lost 4 bases to trimming and J lost 3 bases; unmatched junction nucleotides: 3. The CDR3 loop spans 15 amino acids. CDR3 DNA: TGTGCCAGCAGTTCCCGGGACAGGGGGACAGATACGCAGTATTTT. Translating gives CASSSRDRGTDTQYF.

The chain carries TRBV5-1 and TRBJ2-3; D uncertain. CDR3 size: 15 residues. Germline CDR1 SGHRS, CDR2 YFSETQ. Trimming shortened V by 0 bases and J by 1 base, and 9 bases separated the two germline ends. The CDR3 region has the DNA TGCGCCAGCAGCTTGGCCGTAAGCGGCACAGATACGCAGTATTTT. Translated, it gives CASSLAVSGTDTQYF.

This clonotype showed up many times. V and J are TRBV7-9 and TRBJ1-3; 8 bases match TRBD1. The CDR3 covers 15 residues. The V segment lost 1 base and the J segment 3 bases; nucleotides outside the gene matches: 2. Germline CDR1 is SEHNR and CDR2 is FQNEAQ (reference sequence). In DNA, the CDR3 is TGTGCCAGCAGCTTAGGACAGGGGAATGGAAACACCATATATTTT. Its protein is CASSLGQGNGNTIYF.

This chain links TRBV20-1 with TRBJ2-7, with 8 nucleotides matching TRBD1. The V and J ends lost 4 bases and 5 bases, in that order; junction bases with no gene match: 13. Germline loops: CDR1 DFQATT, CDR2 SNEGSKA (reference sequence). This CDR3 region has 15 residues. The CDR3 DNA reads as TGCAGTGCTACGAAACCTCAGGGGGCGCGGGACGAGCAGTACTTC. As protein: CSATKPQGARDEQYF.

This clonotype was counted a few times. The J gene is TRBJ2-7, the V gene TRBV5-1; TRBD2 aligns across 13 bases. CDR3 length: 17 amino acids. J gave up 5 bases and V 0 bases, and 8 bases lay outside the gene matches. Germline assignment: CDR1 SGHRS and CDR2 YFSETQ. This CDR3 is CASSLGLAGGSTHEQYF. In DNA, the CDR3 is TGCGCCAGCAGCTTGGGACTAGCGGGGGGCTCGACGCACGAGCAGTACTTC. The full variable domain, with the rest looked up from reference TRBV5-1 and TRBJ2-7, is KAGVTQTPRYLIKTRGQQVTLSCSPISGHRSVSWYQQTPGQGLQFLFEYFSETQRNKGNFPGRFSGRQFSNSRSEMNVSTLELGDSALYLCASSLGLAGGSTHEQYFGPGTRLTVT.

The CDR3 sequence: CSVDGLAGDFTDTQYF. The CDR3 region has the DNA TGCAGCGTGGACGGACTAGCGGGAGACTTCACAGATACGCAGTATTTT. The chain recombines TRBV29-1 with TRBJ2-3, with 13 bases aligning to TRBD2. This CDR3 has 16 amino acids. CDR1 is SQVTM and CDR2 is ANQGSEA in the germline V gene. J gave up 2 bases and V 6 bases, and 8 bases lay outside the gene matches.

This clonotype was counted between two and nine times. The J gene is TRBJ2-5, the V gene TRBV19; D uncertain. The germline V gene has CDR1 LNHDA and CDR2 SQIVND (reference sequence). The CDR3 covers 15 residues. Trimming cost V 3 bases and J 3 bases, with 14 bases left between them. The CDR3 DNA sequence: TGTGCCAGTAGTATTGGAGCGAAGCCTAAAGAGACCCAGTACTTC. This sequence encodes CASSIGAKPKETQYF.

There are a few counts of this clonotype. The chain links TRBV30 to TRBJ2-1; D gene uncertain. The CDR3 totals 12 residues. CDR1 is GTSNPN and CDR2 is SVGIG in the germline V gene (reference sequence). V was trimmed by 3 bases and J by 9 bases, leaving 12 bases between them. The CDR3 sequence: CAWSVSGIEQFF. The CDR3 bases are TGTGCCTGGAGCGTCAGTGGAATTGAGCAGTTCTTC.